Shown below are 16 T cell receptor beta chains from a single sample sequenced in a study of Tregs in tolerant kidney transplant recipients. The protocol was immunoSEQ multiplex PCR, while the TCRdb copy is restricted to in-frame clones and leaves out a portion. The sample has roughly 80,000 clones; around 93% are singletons. The source material was Tregs from blood, sampled before the transplant. These receptors were obtained from a human donor who received a combined kidney and bone marrow transplant.

This chain uses TRBV5-6 with TRBJ2-3, with 8 bases that match TRBD2. This CDR3 is built from 17 residues. Germline CDR1 SGHDT, CDR2 YYEEEE. V was pared by 4 bases and J by 3 bases, with 13 bases of the junction left unmatched. CDR3 nucleotide sequence: TGTGCCAGCAGCACGGGACCGCTGACTAGCGCAACAGATACGCAGTATTTT. Translated: CASSTGPLTSATDTQYF.

V is TRBV7-2 and J is TRBJ2-1; 13 bases are a match to TRBD2. Losses at the gene ends were 4 bases for V and 0 bases for J; bases not matched to a gene: 0. This CDR3 region has 16 residues. Germline-derived CDR1 and CDR2 are SGHTA and FQGNSA. CDR3 DNA sequence: TGTGCCAGCAGCTGGACTAGCGGGAGCTCCTACAATGAGCAGTTCTTC. It codes for CASSWTSGSSYNEQFF.

J is TRBJ2-7 and V is TRBV7-9; 7 bases are a match to TRBD1. Germline V gene data show CDR1 as SEHNR and CDR2 as FQNEAQ (reference sequence). The CDR3 is 12 amino acids. V shed 5 bases, J shed 4 bases, and the junction held 2 bases outside the gene matches. CDR3 protein: CASSRTGYEQYF. CDR3 bases: TGTGCCAGCAGCCGGACAGGATACGAGCAGTACTTC.

This chain connects TRBV7-9 to TRBJ2-3, with 11 bases aligning to TRBD2. J lost 0 bases, V lost 5 bases, and 7 bases had no gene match. Germline CDR1 SEHNR, CDR2 FQNEAQ (reference sequence). The CDR3 length is 17 residues. CDR3 nucleotides: TGTGCCAGCAGCCCTCGGACTAGCGGGTCTAGCACAGATACGCAGTATTTT. Encoded protein: CASSPRTSGSSTDTQYF.

The V call is TRBV6-5, the J call TRBJ1-2; no definite D call. Germline assignment: CDR1 MNHEY and CDR2 SVGAGI. CDR3 length: 13 residues. The V end was cut by 8 bases, the J end by 0 bases, with 10 bases between. CDR3 DNA: TGTGCCAGCGGCACATACGCTAACTATGGCTACACCTTC. It translates to CASGTYANYGYTF.

The chain recombines TRBV28 with TRBJ1-3; D unresolved. Trimming cost V 5 bases and J 0 bases, with 14 bases left between them. Germline lookup yields CDR1 MDHEN and CDR2 SYDVKM. CDR3 length: 16 residues. The CDR3 loop is CASSTPVGISGNTIYF. Written as DNA, the CDR3 is TGTGCCAGCAGTACTCCCGTAGGGATCTCTGGAAACACCATATATTTT.

Turning to this clone: The same CDR3 arises from other DNA sequences in this sample as well. This rearrangement joins TRBV28 to TRBJ2-7, with 8 bases identical to TRBD1. J was trimmed by 6 bases and V by 4 bases; bases with no gene match: 2. The CDR3 is 12 residues long. Germline CDR1 reads MDHEN; CDR2 reads SYDVKM. The CDR3 protein is CASSSRGREQYF. The CDR3 nucleotides read TGTGCCAGCAGTTCCAGGGGGCGCGAGCAGTACTTC.

This sequence joins TRBV6-1 and TRBJ2-7; no definite D call. With 7 bases removed from V and 0 bases from J, the gap between germline ends came to 7 bases. The CDR3 spans 12 residues. Germline lookup yields CDR1 MNHNS and CDR2 SASEGT. CDR3 sequence (DNA): TGTGCCAGCACCAGTAGCTCCTACGAGCAGTACTTC. This codes for CASTSSSYEQYF.

The chain employs TRBV10-1 and TRBJ2-3; tentative D call: TRBD2 (5 bases). The CDR3 spans 13 residues. The germline gives CDR1 WNHNN, CDR2 SYGVQD (reference sequence). With 6 bases removed from V and 1 base from J, the gap between germline ends came to 8 bases. This CDR3 reads CASSISGTDTQYF. CDR3 bases: TGCGCCAGCAGCATTAGCGGCACAGATACGCAGTATTTT.

The V gene is TRBV7-6, the J gene TRBJ2-1; D possibly uses TRBD1 or TRBD2 (6 bases each). V was cut by 5 bases and J by 5 bases, with 13 bases left in between. CDR1 and CDR2 from the germline V gene are SGHVS and FNYEAQ. This CDR3 has 14 amino acids. CDR3 nucleotide sequence: TGTGCCAGCAGCCAAGGGGGACTTAACAATGAGCAGTTCTTC. As protein: CASSQGGLNNEQFF.

The rearrangement joins TRBV29-1 to TRBJ2-1; 10 nucleotides agree with TRBD2. V was clipped by 6 bases and J by 4 bases; unmatched bases: 3. Germline CDR1 SQVTM, CDR2 ANQGSEA. This CDR3 is 13 amino acids long. The CDR3 loop reads CSVPGLAYNEQFF. For the CDR3, the DNA is TGCAGCGTCCCGGGACTAGCGTACAATGAGCAGTTCTTC.

The chain combines TRBV19 with TRBJ2-7; 13 positions agree with TRBD2. J gave up 0 bases and V 9 bases, and 2 bases lay outside the gene matches. In germline, CDR1 is LNHDA, CDR2 SQIVND (reference sequence). The CDR3 spans 14 residues. CDR3 DNA sequence: TGTGCCAGCAGGACTAGCGGGAGCTCCTACGAGCAGTACTTC. Amino acid sequence: CASRTSGSSYEQYF.

The chain employs TRBV7-9 and TRBJ2-1; D remains unclear. Germline V lookup: CDR1 SEHNR, CDR2 FQNEAQ (reference sequence). The V end lost 1 base, the J end lost 8 bases, and 6 bases lay between the germline ends. The length of the CDR3 is 12 residues. In nucleotides, the CDR3 is TGTGCCAGCAGCTTAGGGTACGATGAGCAGTTCTTC. The encoded protein is CASSLGYDEQFF.

The chain couples TRBV28 to TRBJ2-5, with D possibly matching TRBD1 (6 bases). The CDR3 spans 13 residues. Germline CDR1 reads MDHEN; CDR2 reads SYDVKM. Trimming pared 5 bases from V and 8 bases from J, leaving 15 bases between. In nucleotides, the CDR3 is TGTGCCAGCAGTCCCGGGACAATAATCACCCAGTACTTC. Its translation is CASSPGTIITQYF.

The V gene is TRBV7-8, the J gene TRBJ1-4; D is unresolved. CDR3 length equals 13 residues. Germline loops: CDR1 SGHVS, CDR2 FQNEAQ. Trimming left V 0 bases short and J 7 bases short, with 6 bases between. CDR3 in DNA: TGTGCCAGCAGCTTAGCCGGGTTTGAAAAACTGTTTTTT. It is translated as CASSLAGFEKLFF.

This chain links TRBV6-5 with TRBJ2-5; 10 bases match TRBD1. The end of the DNA fits TRBJ2-7 better, so the J call may be wrong. CDR1 and CDR2 from the germline V gene are MNHEY and SVGAGI. This CDR3 has 15 amino acids. In DNA form, the CDR3 reads TGTGCCAGCAGTTACTCGGGACAGGGGTCCCACGAGCAGTACTTC. It codes for CASSYSGQGSHEQYF.